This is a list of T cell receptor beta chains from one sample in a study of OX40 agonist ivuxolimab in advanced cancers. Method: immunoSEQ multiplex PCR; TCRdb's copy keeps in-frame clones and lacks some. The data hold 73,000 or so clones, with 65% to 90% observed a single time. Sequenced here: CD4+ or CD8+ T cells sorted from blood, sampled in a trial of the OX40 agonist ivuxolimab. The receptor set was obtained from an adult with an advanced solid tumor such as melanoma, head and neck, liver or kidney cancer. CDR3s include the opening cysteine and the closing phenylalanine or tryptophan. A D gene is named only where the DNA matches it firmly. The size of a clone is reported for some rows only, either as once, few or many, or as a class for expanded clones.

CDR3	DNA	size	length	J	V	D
CASSRTSGEQYF	TGTGCCAGCAGTCGGACCTCGGGAGAGCAGTACTTC	NA	12	TRBJ2-7	TRBV5-6	NA
CATSRDGQGVQPQHF	TGTGCCACCAGCAGAGATGGACAGGGAGTTCAGCCCCAGCATTTT	NA	15	TRBJ1-5	TRBV15	TRBD1
CASQGGAIYGYTF	TGTGCCAGCCAGGGGGGGGCCATCTATGGCTACACCTTC	NA	13	TRBJ1-2	TRBV6-5	TRBD1
CASRRLAGAGELFF	TGTGCCAGCAGAAGACTAGCGGGAGCCGGGGAGCTGTTTTTT	NA	14	TRBJ2-2	TRBV28	TRBD2
CAWSVRGPYEQYF	TGTGCCTGGAGTGTCAGGGGCCCTTACGAGCAGTACTTC	NA	13	TRBJ2-7	TRBV30	NA
CSASGHGYGYTF	TGCAGCGCTTCCGGGCACGGCTATGGCTACACCTTC	few	12	TRBJ1-2	TRBV29-1	NA
CASTPTSSYEQYF	TGTGCCAGCACTCCGACTAGTTCCTACGAGCAGTACTTC	NA	13	TRBJ2-7	TRBV6-5	NA
CASSLGLARGTGELFF	TGTGCCAGCAGCCTCGGACTAGCGAGAGGGACCGGGGAGCTGTTTTTT	NA	16	TRBJ2-2	TRBV28	TRBD2
CASSPRTASNTEAFF	TGTGCCAGCTCACCTAGGACAGCTTCGAACACTGAAGCTTTCTTT	NA	15	TRBJ1-1	TRBV18	NA
CASSLPGGQETQYF	TGTGCCAGCAGTTTACCGGGCGGACAAGAGACCCAGTACTTC	NA	14	TRBJ2-5	TRBV6-6	NA
CSVPREEQYF	TGCAGTGTTCCGCGGGAGGAGCAGTACTTC	NA	10	TRBJ2-7	TRBV20-1	TRBD2
CASSYSYRVVYGYTF	TGTGCCAGCAGTTACAGCTACAGGGTGGTCTATGGCTACACCTTC	NA	15	TRBJ1-2	TRBV6-6	NA
CASSLVSVTGLMNTEAFF	TGTGCCAGCAGCTTAGTTTCGGTGACAGGACTCATGAACACTGAAGCTTTCTTT	NA	18	TRBJ1-1	TRBV11-3	NA
CASNVQGNEQFF	TGTGCCAGCAACGTACAGGGGAATGAGCAGTTCTTC	NA	12	TRBJ2-1	TRBV9	TRBD1
CASSRDRVCNQPQHF	TGTGCCAGCAGCCGTGACAGGGTCTGTAATCAGCCCCAGCATTTT	NA	15	TRBJ1-5	TRBV11-3	TRBD1
CASSQDIQGGNSPLHF	TGCGCCAGCAGCCAAGATATTCAGGGCGGTAATTCACCCCTCCACTTT	NA	16	TRBJ1-6	TRBV4-1	NA
CASSVRVNTEAFF	TGTGCCAGCAGTGTGAGGGTGAACACTGAAGCTTTCTTT	NA	13	TRBJ1-1	TRBV6-4	NA
CASSFAGGPSYEQYF	TGTGCCAGCAGCTTCGCCGGGGGACCCTCCTACGAGCAGTACTTC	NA	15	TRBJ2-7	TRBV5-4	NA
CASSQAGTGSYEQYF	TGCGCCAGCAGCCAAGCCGGGACAGGGTCCTACGAGCAGTACTTC	NA	15	TRBJ2-7	TRBV4-1	TRBD1
CASSLSGTGELFF	TGTGCCAGCAGCTTATCAGGAACCGGGGAGCTGTTTTTT	NA	13	TRBJ2-2	TRBV5-6	NA
CATSRDPGRTGAYGYTF	TGTGCCACCAGCAGAGATCCCGGGCGAACGGGGGCCTATGGCTACACCTTC	NA	17	TRBJ1-2	TRBV15	NA
CASRETGTRSTEAFF	TGCGCCAGCAGAGAAACAGGGACTCGGAGCACTGAAGCTTTCTTT	once	15	TRBJ1-1	TRBV4-1	NA
CASSKRDGTSYEQYF	TGTGCCAGCAGTAAACGGGACGGCACCTCGTACGAGCAGTACTTC	NA	15	TRBJ2-7	TRBV6-5	NA
CASTQDRGQRNYGYTF	TGTGCCAGCACCCAGGACAGGGGGCAGCGTAACTATGGCTACACCTTC	NA	16	TRBJ1-2	TRBV2	TRBD1
CASSRTGFGELFF	TGTGCCAGCAGCAGGACAGGGTTCGGGGAGCTGTTTTTT	NA	13	TRBJ2-2	TRBV6-5	TRBD1
CASSRGLAGSSTDTQYF	TGTGCCAGTAGTAGGGGACTAGCGGGATCTAGCACAGATACGCAGTATTTT	NA	17	TRBJ2-3	TRBV19	TRBD2
CASAVTVNTGELFF	TGTGCCAGCGCAGTGACGGTGAACACCGGGGAGCTGTTTTTT	NA	14	TRBJ2-2	TRBV7-3	NA
CASSGVPRHEQYF	TGCGCCAGCAGTGGGGTTCCCAGGCACGAGCAGTACTTC	NA	13	TRBJ2-7	TRBV10-2	NA
CASSRTGNYGYTF	TGTGCCAGCAGTAGGACAGGGAACTATGGCTACACCTTC	NA	13	TRBJ1-2	TRBV6-5	TRBD1